This is a list of T cell receptor beta chains from one sample in a study of cytomegalovirus exposure and HLA in healthy donors. TCRdb keeps only in-frame clones here, not all; method: immunoSEQ multiplex PCR. The data hold some 170,000 clones, with about 96% observed a single time. The specimen sequenced was PBMCs. The source of these receptors is a young woman in good health and CMV-seronegative. The CDR3 runs from the conserved cysteine through the conserved F or W. Fields, in order: clone size, J gene, V gene, D gene, CDR3 protein, CDR3 DNA. D genes are given only for firm matches. Clone size is given for some rows only: seen once, a few or many times, or a class if the clone is expanded.

once	TRBJ2-5	TRBV5-1	-	CASSFFVSSGLPEETQYF	TGCGCCAGCAGCTTTTTTGTCTCCTCAGGGCTCCCCGAAGAGACCCAGTACTTC
-	TRBJ1-1	TRBV6-1	-	CASSYGTEAFF	TGTGCCAGCAGTTACGGCACTGAAGCTTTCTTT
-	TRBJ1-1	TRBV18	TRBD1	CASSSFRDRGLEAFF	TGTGCCAGCTCCAGTTTCCGGGACAGGGGGCTAGAAGCTTTCTTT
-	TRBJ2-5	TRBV28	TRBD2	CASSSGASGQETQYF	TGTGCCAGCAGTTCCGGGGCTAGCGGACAAGAGACCCAGTACTTC
-	TRBJ2-1	TRBV19	TRBD2	CASSIDRTRYEQFF	TGTGCCAGTAGTATAGATCGGACTAGGTATGAGCAGTTCTTC
-	TRBJ2-7	TRBV7-2	-	CASSFRSGYEQYF	TGTGCCAGCAGCTTTAGGTCAGGCTACGAGCAGTACTTC
-	TRBJ2-5	TRBV9	-	CASSVEGTSQETQYF	TGTGCCAGCAGCGTAGAAGGGACTTCTCAAGAGACCCAGTACTTC
-	TRBJ2-2	TRBV5-4	TRBD1	CASSLDRAGELFF	TGTGCCAGCAGCCTTGACAGGGCCGGGGAGCTGTTTTTT
-	TRBJ2-2	TRBV6-5	TRBD2	CASRTSGGNTGELFF	TGTGCCAGCAGAACTAGCGGGGGGAACACCGGGGAGCTGTTTTTT
-	TRBJ1-2	TRBV18	-	CASSPPGTRYGYTF	TGTGCCAGCTCACCACCCGGGACTCGCTATGGCTACACCTTC
-	TRBJ2-1	TRBV5-4	-	CASSLANGTSLHNEQFF	TGTGCCAGCAGCTTGGCAAACGGGACATCTTTGCACAATGAGCAGTTCTTC
-	TRBJ1-5	TRBV19	-	CASSLGTRSNQPQHF	TGTGCCAGTAGTCTCGGGACAAGAAGCAATCAGCCCCAGCATTTT
-	TRBJ2-3	TRBV7-9	-	CASSSFTDTQYF	TGTGCCAGCAGCTCCTTTACAGATACGCAGTATTTT
-	TRBJ2-3	TRBV7-9	TRBD1	CASSRGQGRTDTQYF	TGTGCCAGCAGCCGGGGACAGGGACGCACAGATACGCAGTATTTT
-	TRBJ2-3	TRBV2	TRBD1	CASRQGGDTQYF	TGTGCCAGCCGACAGGGTGGGGATACGCAGTATTTT
-	TRBJ2-2	TRBV6-1	-	CASSEALPMLRFTGELFF	TGTGCCAGCAGTGAAGCGCTTCCCATGTTGAGGTTCACCGGGGAGCTGTTTTTT
-	TRBJ1-1	TRBV7-2	-	CASSLMGGSTEAFF	TGTGCCAGCAGCTTAATGGGGGGAAGCACTGAAGCTTTCTTT
once	TRBJ1-3	TRBV6-5	-	CASSRDGSSGNTIYF	TGTGCCAGCAGCCGGGACGGGAGCTCCGGAAACACCATATATTTT
-	TRBJ2-5	TRBV12-5	-	CASGSSARQETQYF	TGTGCTAGTGGTTCTAGCGCCCGCCAAGAGACCCAGTACTTC
-	TRBJ1-2	TRBV27	TRBD1	CASSKNRGSYTF	TGTGCCAGCAGTAAAAACAGGGGCAGCTACACCTTC
-	TRBJ1-4	TRBV4-2	TRBD1	CASSQEQGGNEKLFF	TGTGCCAGCAGCCAAGAACAGGGGGGAAATGAAAAACTGTTTTTT
once	TRBJ1-1	TRBV4-2	-	CASSRRGRLNTEAFF	TGTGCCAGCAGCCGCCGAGGGAGGCTGAACACTGAAGCTTTCTTT
-	TRBJ2-7	TRBV7-2	-	CASSLLGLTFIGNEQYF	TGTGCCAGCAGCTTATTGGGACTGACCTTCATCGGGAACGAGCAGTACTTC
-	TRBJ1-2	TRBV6-5	-	CASSYSRSGYGYTF	TGTGCCAGCAGTTACTCAAGGTCGGGCTATGGCTACACCTTC
-	TRBJ1-1	TRBV27	TRBD1	CASSLGQGMNTEAFF	TGTGCCAGCAGTTTAGGACAGGGGATGAACACTGAAGCTTTCTTT
-	TRBJ2-5	TRBV21-1	-	CASSKDTGQETQYF	TGTGCCAGCAGCAAAGACACGGGGCAAGAGACCCAGTACTTC
once	TRBJ2-7	TRBV7-2	-	CASSSYIKSSYEQYF	TGTGCCAGCAGCTCCTATATTAAGAGCTCCTACGAGCAGTACTTC
-	TRBJ1-4	TRBV15	-	CATSRDGPDSRSNEKLFF	TGTGCCACCAGCAGAGATGGTCCCGACAGCCGTTCTAATGAAAAACTGTTTTTT
-	TRBJ1-6	TRBV11-2	TRBD1	CASSFLRGQSASPLHF	TGTGCCAGCAGCTTCCTGAGGGGGCAGTCGGCTTCACCCCTCCACTTT
few	TRBJ1-1	TRBV6-5	-	CATQGFNTEAFF	TGTGCCACCCAGGGCTTCAACACTGAAGCTTTCTTT
-	TRBJ1-2	TRBV11-1	-	CASSSGSYGYTF	TGTGCCAGCAGCTCGGGATCCTATGGCTACACCTTC
-	TRBJ1-5	TRBV6-5	TRBD1	CASSIDRVNQPQHF	TGTGCCAGCAGCATTGACAGGGTCAATCAGCCCCAGCATTTT
-	TRBJ2-2	TRBV5-4	-	CASSPSRAYTGELFF	TGTGCCAGCAGCCCGTCGCGGGCTTACACCGGGGAGCTGTTTTTT
-	TRBJ1-2	TRBV4-2	-	CASSQTRVSRGYTF	TGTGCCAGCAGCCAAACCAGGGTTTCGAGAGGCTACACCTTC
-	TRBJ2-3	TRBV5-4	TRBD2	CASRLAGSTDTQYF	TGTGCCAGCAGGCTAGCGGGGTCCACAGATACGCAGTATTTT
-	TRBJ1-5	TRBV13	-	CASRRQNQPQHF	TGTGCCAGCAGGCGACAGAATCAGCCCCAGCATTTT
-	TRBJ2-1	TRBV7-2	-	CASGTFYNEQFF	TGTGCCAGCGGGACTTTTTACAATGAGCAGTTCTTC
-	TRBJ1-2	TRBV5-6	-	CASSLALSGKGYTF	TGTGCCAGCAGCTTGGCCCTGTCAGGGAAGGGCTACACCTTC
-	TRBJ1-5	TRBV6-8	-	CASSPEPRLGNQPQHF	TGTGCCAGCAGCCCCGAGCCGAGGCTCGGCAATCAGCCCCAGCATTTT
-	TRBJ1-1	TRBV7-6	-	CASSLEGYGTEAFF	TGTGCCAGCAGCTTAGAGGGGTATGGGACTGAAGCTTTCTTT